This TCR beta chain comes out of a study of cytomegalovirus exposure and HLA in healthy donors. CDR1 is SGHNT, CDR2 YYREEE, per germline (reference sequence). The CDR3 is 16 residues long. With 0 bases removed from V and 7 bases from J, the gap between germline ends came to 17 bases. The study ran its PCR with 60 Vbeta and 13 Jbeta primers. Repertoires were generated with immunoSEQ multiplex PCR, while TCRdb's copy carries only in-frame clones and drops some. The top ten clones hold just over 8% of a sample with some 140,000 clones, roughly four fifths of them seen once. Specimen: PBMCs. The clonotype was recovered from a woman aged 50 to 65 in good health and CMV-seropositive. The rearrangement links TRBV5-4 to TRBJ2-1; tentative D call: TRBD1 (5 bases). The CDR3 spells CASSLGAGQGRNEQFF. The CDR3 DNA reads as TGTGCCAGCAGCTTGGGGGCAGGGCAGGGAAGGAATGAGCAGTTCTTC.